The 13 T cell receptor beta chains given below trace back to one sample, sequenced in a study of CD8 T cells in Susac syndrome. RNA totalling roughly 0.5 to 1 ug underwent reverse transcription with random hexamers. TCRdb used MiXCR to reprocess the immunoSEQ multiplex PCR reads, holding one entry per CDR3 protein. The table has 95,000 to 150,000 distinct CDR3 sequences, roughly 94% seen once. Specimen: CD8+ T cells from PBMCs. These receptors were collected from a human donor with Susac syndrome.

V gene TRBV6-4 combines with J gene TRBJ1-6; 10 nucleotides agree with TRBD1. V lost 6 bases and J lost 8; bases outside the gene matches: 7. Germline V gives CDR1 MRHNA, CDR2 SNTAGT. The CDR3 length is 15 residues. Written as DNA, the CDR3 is TGTGCCAGCAGAGTAATGGACAGGGGGGATTCACCCCTCCACTTT. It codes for CASRVMDRGDSPLHF.

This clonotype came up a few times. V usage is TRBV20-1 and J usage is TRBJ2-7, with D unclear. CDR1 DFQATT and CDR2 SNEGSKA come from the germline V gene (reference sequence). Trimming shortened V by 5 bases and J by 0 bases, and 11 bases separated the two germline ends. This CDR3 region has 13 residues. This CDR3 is CSARDGYSYEQYF. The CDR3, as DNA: TGCAGTGCTCGTGACGGATACTCCTACGAGCAGTACTTC.

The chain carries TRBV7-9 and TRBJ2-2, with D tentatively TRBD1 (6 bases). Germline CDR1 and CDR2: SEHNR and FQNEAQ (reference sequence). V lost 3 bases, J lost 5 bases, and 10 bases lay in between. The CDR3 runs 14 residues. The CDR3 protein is CASSFRGPTGELFF. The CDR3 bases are TGTGCCAGCAGCTTCAGGGGACCTACCGGGGAGCTGTTTTTT.

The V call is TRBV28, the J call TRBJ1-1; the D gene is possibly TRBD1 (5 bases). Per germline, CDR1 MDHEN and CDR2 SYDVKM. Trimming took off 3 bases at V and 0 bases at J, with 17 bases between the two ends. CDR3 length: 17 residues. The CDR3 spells CASSFSGQEPMNTEAFF. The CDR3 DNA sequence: TGTGCCAGCAGTTTCTCAGGACAAGAGCCTATGAACACTGAAGCTTTCTTT.

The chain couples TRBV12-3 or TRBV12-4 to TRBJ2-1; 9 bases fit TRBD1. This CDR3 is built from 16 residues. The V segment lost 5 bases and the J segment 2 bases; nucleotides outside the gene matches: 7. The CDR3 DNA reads TGTGCCAGCAGTACCTCCACAGGGGGCGCCTACAATGAGCAGTTCTTC. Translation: CASSTSTGGAYNEQFF.

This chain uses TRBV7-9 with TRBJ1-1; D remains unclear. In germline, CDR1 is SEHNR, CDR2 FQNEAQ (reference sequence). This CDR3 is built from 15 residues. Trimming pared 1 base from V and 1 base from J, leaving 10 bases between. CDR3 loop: CASSLVKGENTEAFF. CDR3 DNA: TGTGCCAGCAGCTTAGTAAAGGGAGAGAACACTGAAGCTTTCTTT.

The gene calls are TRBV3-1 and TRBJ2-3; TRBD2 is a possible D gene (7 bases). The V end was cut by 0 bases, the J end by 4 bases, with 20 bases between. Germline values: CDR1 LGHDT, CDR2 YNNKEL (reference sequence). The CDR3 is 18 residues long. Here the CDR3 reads CASSQDEGGGPPADTQYF. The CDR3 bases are TGTGCCAGCAGCCAAGATGAGGGGGGGGGCCCTCCTGCAGATACGCAGTATTTT.

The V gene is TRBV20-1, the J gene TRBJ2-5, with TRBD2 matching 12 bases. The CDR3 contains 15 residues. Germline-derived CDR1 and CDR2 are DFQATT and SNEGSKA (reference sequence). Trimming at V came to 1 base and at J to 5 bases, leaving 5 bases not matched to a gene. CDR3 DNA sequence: TGCAGTGCTAGAGGACTAGCGGGGGAAGTGGAGACCCAGTACTTC. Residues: CSARGLAGEVETQYF.

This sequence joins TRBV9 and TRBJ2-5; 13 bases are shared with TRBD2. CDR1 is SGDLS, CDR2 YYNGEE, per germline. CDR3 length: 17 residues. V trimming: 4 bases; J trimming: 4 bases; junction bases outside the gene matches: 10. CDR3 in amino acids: CASSQGELAGGAETQYF. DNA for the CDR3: TGTGCCAGCAGCCAGGGAGAACTAGCGGGGGGGGCAGAGACCCAGTACTTC.

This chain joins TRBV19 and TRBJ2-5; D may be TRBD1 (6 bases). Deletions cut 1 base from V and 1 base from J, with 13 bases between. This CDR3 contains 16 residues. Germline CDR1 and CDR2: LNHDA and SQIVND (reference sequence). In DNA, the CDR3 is TGTGCCAGTAGTATAGGAGGGCTGGGGGCCCAAGAGACCCAGTACTTC. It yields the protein CASSIGGLGAQETQYF. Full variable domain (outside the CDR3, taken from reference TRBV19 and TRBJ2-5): DGGITQSPKYLFRKEGQNVTLSCEQNLNHDAMYWYRQDPGQGLRLIYYSQIVNDFQKGDIAEGYSVSREKKESFPLTVTSAQKNPTAFYLCASSIGGLGAQETQYFGPGTRLLVL.

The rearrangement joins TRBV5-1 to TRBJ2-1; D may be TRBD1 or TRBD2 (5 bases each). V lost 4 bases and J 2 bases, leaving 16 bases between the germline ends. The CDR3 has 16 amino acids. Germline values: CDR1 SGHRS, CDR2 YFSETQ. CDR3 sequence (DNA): TGCGCCAGCAGCCTTCCAACGAGGGGCCCCTACAATGAGCAGTTCTTC. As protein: CASSLPTRGPYNEQFF.

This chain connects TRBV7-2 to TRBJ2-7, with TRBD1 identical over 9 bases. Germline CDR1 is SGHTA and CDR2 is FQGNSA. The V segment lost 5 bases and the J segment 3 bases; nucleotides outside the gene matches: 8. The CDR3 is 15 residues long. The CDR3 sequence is CASSPGTGSLYEQYF. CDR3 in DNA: TGTGCCAGCAGCCCGGGGACAGGGTCGCTCTACGAGCAGTACTTC.

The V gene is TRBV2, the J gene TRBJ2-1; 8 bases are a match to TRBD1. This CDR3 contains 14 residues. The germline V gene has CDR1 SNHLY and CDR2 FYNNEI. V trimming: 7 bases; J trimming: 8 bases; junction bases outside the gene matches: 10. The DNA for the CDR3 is TGTGCCAGCATCACCGGACAGGGACTCGATGAGCAGTTCTTC. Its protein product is CASITGQGLDEQFF.